Detailed here is one TCR beta chain. Per the germline V gene, CDR1 is DFQATT and CDR2 is SNEGSKA (reference sequence). Trimming took 4 bases from V and 2 from J, leaving 17 bases between them. The CDR3 spans 15 residues. TCRdb redid the calling of the RT-PCR reads with MiXCR, one entry per CDR3 protein. The sample lists about 680,000 distinct CDR3 sequences; 13% to 15% were seen once. The TCR sequence derives from a female donor in good health, serving as a healthy control. The material sequenced was memory CD4+ T cells from blood. This sequence joins TRBV20-1 and TRBJ1-2, with D tentatively TRBD1 (6 bases). In DNA form, the CDR3 reads TGCAGTGCTAATGGTGGGAGCAGGGGAAACTATGGCTACACCTTC. Its translation: CSANGGSRGNYGYTF.